These T cell receptor beta chains were read from a single sample in a study of T cells expressing NK-cell markers. Following a re-call of the 5' RACE reads, TCRdb has one entry per CDR3 protein and lacks DNA. The specimen's table records over 100,000 distinct CDR3 sequences. The material sequenced was blood T cells: a sorted CD56 or NKG2C T cell subset, CD4+ or CD8+ T cells, or bulk PBMC T cells (not recorded which). These receptors were obtained from a woman aged 18 to 75 in good health. The CDR3 runs from the conserved cysteine through the conserved F or W.

CDR3 protein: CATWTGEMAWQETQYF
J gene: TRBJ2-5
V gene: TRBV2

CDR3 protein: CASSLEADYNEQFF
J gene: TRBJ2-1
V gene: TRBV5-1

CDR3 protein: CASSFSGSVEQYF
J gene: TRBJ2-7
V gene: TRBV7-2

CDR3 protein: CASSQGHLGDTQYF
J gene: TRBJ2-3
V gene: TRBV14

CDR3 protein: CASILNAGSNQPQHF
J gene: TRBJ1-5
V gene: TRBV28

CDR3 protein: CASSLAGGPSYEQYF
J gene: TRBJ2-7
V gene: TRBV7-9

CDR3 protein: CASSLGLLGQGRQPQHF
J gene: TRBJ1-5
V gene: TRBV5-6

CDR3 protein: CASSNSGTGQEGAFF
J gene: TRBJ1-1
V gene: TRBV12-3/TRBV12-4

CDR3 protein: CASSLHVWGPNTGELFF
J gene: TRBJ2-2
V gene: TRBV7-8

CDR3 protein: CATETGTGAPNTEAFF
J gene: TRBJ1-1
V gene: TRBV19

CDR3 protein: CAHGLAGEETQYF
J gene: TRBJ2-5
V gene: TRBV28

CDR3 protein: CASSSMSGVDSPLHF
J gene: TRBJ1-6
V gene: TRBV7-8

CDR3 protein: CASSSSGTTTGELFF
J gene: TRBJ2-2
V gene: TRBV7-9

CDR3 protein: CSVEEGNGIQYF
J gene: TRBJ2-4
V gene: TRBV29-1

CDR3 protein: CSVMDRGLNYEQYF
J gene: TRBJ2-7
V gene: TRBV29-1

CDR3 protein: CASSQPGRGTEAFF
J gene: TRBJ1-1
V gene: TRBV4-3